This is a list of T cell receptor beta chains from one sample in a study of human T cells and chemical hapten exposure. TCRdb re-called the RACE reads through MiXCR, storing one row per CDR3 protein. Of approximately 370,000 distinct CDR3 sequences in the sample, approximately 5.8% were seen once. Sequenced material: whole blood, taken in connection with sensitization to the hapten diphenylcyclopropenone (DPC). The receptor source for this set is a woman in her late teens or twenties with alopecia areata. Some clones in this sample may be carry-over from other donors' samples. CDR3s leave out the opening cysteine and the closing phenylalanine or tryptophan. Each record gives: clone size, V gene, CDR3 protein. Only some rows state a clone size, as once, few, many or a class for expanded clones.

.,TRBV20-1,SARVRWAAYGYT
few,TRBV7-2,ASSLGLAGTYEQY
.,TRBV9,ASSVDTGTSYNEQF
many,TRBV12-3/TRBV12-4,ASQDQPQAEAF
few,TRBV7-2,ASSLVPSPETQY
many,TRBV14,ASSPFAQGVQY
many,TRBV10-3,AISAGTGPYNSPLH
few,TRBV5-5,ASSLQGLGQF
many,TRBV9,ASSVGQVMGLNNEQF
.,TRBV2,ASRPEKASGANVLT
.,TRBV6-5,ASSYRTVTNTEAF